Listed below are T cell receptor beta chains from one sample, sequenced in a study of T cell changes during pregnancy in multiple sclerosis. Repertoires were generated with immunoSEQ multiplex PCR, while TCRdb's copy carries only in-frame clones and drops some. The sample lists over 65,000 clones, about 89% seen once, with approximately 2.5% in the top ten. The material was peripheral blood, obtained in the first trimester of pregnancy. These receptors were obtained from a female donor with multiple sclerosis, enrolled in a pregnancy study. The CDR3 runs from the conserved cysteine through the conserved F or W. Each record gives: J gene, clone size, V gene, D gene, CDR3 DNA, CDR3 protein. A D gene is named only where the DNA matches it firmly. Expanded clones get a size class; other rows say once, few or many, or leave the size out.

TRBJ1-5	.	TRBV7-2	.	TGTGCCAGCAGCCCCGGGCGGGGCAGAGACTATAGCAATCAGCCCCAGCATTTT	CASSPGRGRDYSNQPQHF
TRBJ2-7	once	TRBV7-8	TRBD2	TGTGCCAGCAGTGGGGGACTAGCGGATACCTACGAGCAGTACTTC	CASSGGLADTYEQYF
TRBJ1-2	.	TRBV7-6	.	TGTGCCAGCAGCTCCGGACACATGAACTATGGCTACACCTTC	CASSSGHMNYGYTF
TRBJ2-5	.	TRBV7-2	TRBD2	TGTGCCAGCAGCCCACAGATGGCGGGGGGGCCAATGGCCCAGTACTTC	CASSPQMAGGPMAQYF
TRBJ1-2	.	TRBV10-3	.	TGTGCCATCAGGTCAACGGACGGGAGCTATGGCTACACCTTC	CAIRSTDGSYGYTF
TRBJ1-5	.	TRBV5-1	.	TGCGCCAGCAGCTTGGAGGGGGACATTAGGCAGCCCCAGCATTTT	CASSLEGDIRQPQHF
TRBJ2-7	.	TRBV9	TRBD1	TGTGCCAGCAGCGTAAGTCCGGGACAGAGTTACGAGCAGTACTTC	CASSVSPGQSYEQYF
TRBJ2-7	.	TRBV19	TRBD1	TGTGCCAGTAGGGGACAGGCGGCCTACGAGCAGTACTTC	CASRGQAAYEQYF
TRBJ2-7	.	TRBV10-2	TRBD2	TGCGCCAGCAGTGTACTAGCGGGGGGGCTTGAGCAGTACTTC	CASSVLAGGLEQYF
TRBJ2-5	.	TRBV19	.	TGTGCCAGTAGTATGGCTAGGAGGGAGACCCAGTACTTC	CASSMARRETQYF
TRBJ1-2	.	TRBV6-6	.	TGTGCCAGCAGTTACTCAGGAGGGGTGGATGGCTACACCTTC	CASSYSGGVDGYTF
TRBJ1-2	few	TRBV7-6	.	TGTGCCAGCGGCCCAGGGAGGGATGGCTACACCTTC	CASGPGRDGYTF
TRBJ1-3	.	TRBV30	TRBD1	TGTGCCTGCGTAAAAGGGGGCGGAAACACCATATATTTT	CACVKGGGNTIYF
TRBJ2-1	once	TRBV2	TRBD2	TGTGCCAGCAGGCCCCCTTCCGGGACTAGCGGGATAAATGAGCAGTTCTTC	CASRPPSGTSGINEQFF
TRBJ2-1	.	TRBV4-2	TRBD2	TGTGCCAGCAGCCAAGACTGGGGAGGGCCCCCTTACAATGAGCAGTTCTTC	CASSQDWGGPPYNEQFF
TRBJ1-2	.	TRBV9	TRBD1	TGTGCCAGCAGCGTTGCAGGGGGCCTCAGTTATGGCTACACCTTC	CASSVAGGLSYGYTF
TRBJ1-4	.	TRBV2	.	TGTGCCAGCACAACAGAAATAAATGAAAAACTGTTTTTT	CASTTEINEKLFF